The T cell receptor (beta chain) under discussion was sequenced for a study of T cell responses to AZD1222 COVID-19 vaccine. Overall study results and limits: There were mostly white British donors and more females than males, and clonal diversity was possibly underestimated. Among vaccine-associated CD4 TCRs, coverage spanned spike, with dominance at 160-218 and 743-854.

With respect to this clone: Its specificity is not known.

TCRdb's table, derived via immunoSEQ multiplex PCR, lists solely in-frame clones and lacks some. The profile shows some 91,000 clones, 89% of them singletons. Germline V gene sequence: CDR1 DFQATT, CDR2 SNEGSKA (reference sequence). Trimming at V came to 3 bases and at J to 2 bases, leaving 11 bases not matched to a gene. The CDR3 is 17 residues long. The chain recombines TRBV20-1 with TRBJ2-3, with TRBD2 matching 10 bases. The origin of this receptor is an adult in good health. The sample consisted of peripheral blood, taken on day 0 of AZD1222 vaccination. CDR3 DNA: TGCAGTGCTAGTGGGCTAGCGGGGGCCTCTAACACAGATACGCAGTATTTT. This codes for CSASGLAGASNTDTQYF.